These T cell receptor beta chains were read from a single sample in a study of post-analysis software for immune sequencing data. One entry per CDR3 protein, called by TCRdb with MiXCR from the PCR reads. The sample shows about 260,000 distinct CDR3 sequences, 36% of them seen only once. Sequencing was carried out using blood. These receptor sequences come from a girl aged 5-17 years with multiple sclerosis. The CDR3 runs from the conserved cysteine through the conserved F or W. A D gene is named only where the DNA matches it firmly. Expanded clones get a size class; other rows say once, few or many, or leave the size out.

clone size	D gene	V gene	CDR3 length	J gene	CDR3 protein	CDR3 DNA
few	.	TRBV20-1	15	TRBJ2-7	CSARDRNTYSYEQYF	TGCAGTGCTAGAGATCGGAACACCTATTCCTACGAGCAGTACTTC
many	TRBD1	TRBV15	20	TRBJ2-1	CATSRDQGQALPGSYNEQFF	TGTGCCACCAGCAGAGATCAGGGACAGGCCTTACCTGGGTCCTACAATGAGCAGTTCTTC
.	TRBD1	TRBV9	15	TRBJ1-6	CASSLTGVDNSPLHF	TGTGCCAGCAGCCTTACAGGGGTAGATAATTCACCCCTCCACTTT
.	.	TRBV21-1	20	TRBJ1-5	CASSTFPTGGWGRGNQPQHF	.
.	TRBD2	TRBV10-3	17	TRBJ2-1	CAISEEVAGGDYNEQFF	TGTGCCATCAGTGAGGAGGTGGCGGGAGGCGACTACAATGAGCAGTTCTTC
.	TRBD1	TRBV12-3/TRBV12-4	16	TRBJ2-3	CASTLSIGGQGDTQYF	TGTGCCAGCACTCTCTCTATCGGGGGACAGGGAGATACGCAGTATTTT
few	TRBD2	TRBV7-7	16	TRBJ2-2	CASRPLAGGNTGELFF	TGTGCTAGCAGGCCCCTAGCGGGAGGGAACACCGGGGAGCTGTTTTTT
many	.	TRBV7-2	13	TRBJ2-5	CASSLNGGETQYF	TGTGCCAGCAGCTTAAATGGCGGAGAGACCCAGTACTTC
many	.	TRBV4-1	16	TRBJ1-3	CASSQVGGFSGNTIYF	TGCGCCAGCAGCCAAGTTGGCGGCTTCTCTGGAAACACCATATATTTT
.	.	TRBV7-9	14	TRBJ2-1	CASSLAVYYNEQFF	TGTGCCAGCAGCTTAGCGGTCTACTACAATGAGCAGTTCTTC
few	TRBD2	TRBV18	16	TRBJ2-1	CASSPIEAGGNNEQFF	TGTGCCAGCTCACCGATCGAAGCGGGGGGGAACAATGAGCAGTTCTTC
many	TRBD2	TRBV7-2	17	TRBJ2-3	CASSSPGLAGVTDTQYF	TGTGCCAGCAGCTCACCGGGACTAGCGGGGGTCACAGATACGCAGTATTTT
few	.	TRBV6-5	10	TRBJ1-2	CATWGGGYTF	TGTGCCACTTGGGGTGGTGGCTACACCTTC
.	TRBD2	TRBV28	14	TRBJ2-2	CASSLNRGAGELFF	TGTGCCAGCAGTTTGAACCGGGGGGCCGGGGAGCTGTTTTTT
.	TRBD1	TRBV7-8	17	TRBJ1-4	CASRQAQGALPFEKLFF	TGTGCCAGCAGGCAGGCACAGGGGGCACTGCCGTTTGAAAAACTGTTTTTT
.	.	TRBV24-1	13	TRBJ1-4	CATSGDVNEKLFF	TGTGCCACCAGCGGGGACGTTAATGAAAAACTGTTTTTT
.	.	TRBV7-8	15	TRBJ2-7	CASSLSGQGYYEQYF	TGTGCCAGCAGCTTATCGGGCCAGGGCTACTACGAGCAGTACTTC
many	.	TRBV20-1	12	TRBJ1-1	CSARGGHTEAFF	TGCAGTGCCAGAGGGGGGCACACTGAAGCTTTCTTT
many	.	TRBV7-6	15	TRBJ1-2	CASSLDTYPVYGYTF	TGTGCCAGCAGCCTGGACACCTACCCTGTCTATGGCTACACCTTC
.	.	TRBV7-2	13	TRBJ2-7	CVSSLRSRNEQYF	TGTGTCAGCAGCCTTAGGTCTAGGAATGAGCAGTACTTC
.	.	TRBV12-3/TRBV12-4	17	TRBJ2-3	CASSPRIGVMSTDTQYF	TGTGCCAGCAGTCCCAGAATCGGGGTTATGAGCACAGATACGCAGTATTTT
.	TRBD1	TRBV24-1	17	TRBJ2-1	CATSDETGTGAYNEQFF	TGTGCCACCAGTGATGAAACCGGGACAGGGGCATACAATGAGCAGTTCTTC
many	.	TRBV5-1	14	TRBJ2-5	CASSFLGARETQYF	TGCGCCAGCAGTTTCCTAGGAGCAAGGGAGACCCAGTACTTC
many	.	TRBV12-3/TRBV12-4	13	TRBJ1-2	CASSLGREYGYTF	TGTGCCAGCAGTTTGGGCAGGGAGTATGGCTACACCTTC
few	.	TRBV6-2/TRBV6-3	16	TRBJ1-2	CASSWVAGLDENGYTF	TGTGCCAGTAGTTGGGTAGCAGGGCTGGATGAGAATGGCTACACCTTC
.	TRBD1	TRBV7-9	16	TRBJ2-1	CASSPRGTGPNNEQFF	TGTGCCAGCAGCCCAAGGGGGACAGGGCCAAACAATGAGCAGTTCTTC
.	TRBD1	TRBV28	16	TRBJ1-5	CASSPPGQGGNQPRHF	TGTGCCAGCAGTCCACCTGGACAGGGTGGTAATCAGCCCCGGCATTTT
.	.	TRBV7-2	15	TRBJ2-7	CASSLVPSGSYEQYF	TGTGCCAGCAGCTTAGTTCCCAGCGGCTCCTACGAGCAGTACTTC
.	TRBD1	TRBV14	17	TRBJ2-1	CASSQDARQGSYSEQFF	TGTGCCAGCAGCCAAGACGCCCGACAGGGTTCATACAGTGAGCAGTTCTTC
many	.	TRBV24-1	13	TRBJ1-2	CATSDLNSYGYTF	TGTGCCACCAGTGATTTGAACAGCTATGGCTACACCTTC
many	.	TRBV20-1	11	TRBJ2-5	CSNSVEETQYF	TGCAGTAACTCAGTAGAGGAGACCCAGTACTTC
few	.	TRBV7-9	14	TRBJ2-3	CASSYGDSTDTQYF	TGTGCCAGCAGTTATGGGGACAGCACAGATACGCAGTATTTT
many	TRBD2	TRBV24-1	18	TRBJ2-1	CATSDPGLAGGSGNEQFF	TGTGCCACCAGTGATCCGGGACTAGCGGGAGGATCCGGCAATGAGCAGTTCTTC
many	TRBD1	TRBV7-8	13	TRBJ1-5	CASSFDRGWPQHF	TGTGCCAGCAGCTTTGACAGGGGGTGGCCCCAGCATTTT
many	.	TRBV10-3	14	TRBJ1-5	CAISEYDRNQPQHF	TGTGCCATCAGTGAGTACGACAGAAATCAGCCCCAGCATTTT
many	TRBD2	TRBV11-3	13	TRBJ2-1	CASSPSGRNEQFF	TGTGCCAGCAGCCCTAGCGGGAGGAATGAGCAGTTCTTC
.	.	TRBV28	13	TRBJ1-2	CASNNDRSYGYTF	TGTGCCAGTAACAATGACAGATCCTATGGCTACACCTTC
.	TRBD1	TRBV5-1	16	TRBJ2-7	CASSPGTGTGFYEQYF	TGCGCCAGCAGCCCAGGAACCGGGACAGGGTTTTACGAGCAGTACTTC
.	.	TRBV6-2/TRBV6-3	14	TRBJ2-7	CASSYSWGAYEQYF	TGTGCCAGCAGTTACTCTTGGGGAGCCTACGAGCAGTACTTC
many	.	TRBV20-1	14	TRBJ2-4	CSAPRTLAKNIQYF	TGCAGTGCTCCCCGGACCTTAGCCAAAAACATTCAGTACTTC
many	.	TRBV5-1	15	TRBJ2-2	CASSITGKSDGELFF	TGCGCCAGCAGTATAACGGGGAAATCGGACGGGGAGCTGTTTTTT
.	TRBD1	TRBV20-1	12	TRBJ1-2	CSADRGQNGYTF	TGCAGTGCGGACAGGGGGCAAAATGGCTACACCTTC
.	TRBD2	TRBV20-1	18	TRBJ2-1	CSVRAQTSGRAWDNEQFF	TGCAGTGTCAGGGCCCAAACTAGCGGGAGGGCCTGGGACAATGAGCAGTTCTTC
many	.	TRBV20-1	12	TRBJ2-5	CSARGLPETQYF	TGCAGTGCTAGAGGACTCCCAGAGACCCAGTACTTC
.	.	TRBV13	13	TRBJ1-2	CASSLQGWYGYTF	TGTGCCAGCAGCTTGCAGGGCTGGTATGGCTACACCTTC
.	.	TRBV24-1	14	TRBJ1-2	CATSDLGSRDGYTF	TGTGCCACCAGTGATTTGGGCAGTAGGGATGGCTACACCTTC